These 4 T cell receptor beta chains were all obtained from the same sample, sequenced in a study of beta chain features in type 1 diabetes. The sequenced template was cDNA made from the entire isolated RNA. Method: immunoSEQ multiplex PCR; TCRdb's copy keeps in-frame clones and lacks some. The sample consists of a few hundred thousand clones, about 18% of them appearing once. Source material: naive CD4+ T cells from blood. The receptor set was obtained from a woman under 30 in good health.

The sample holds a few counts of this clone. This chain joins TRBV25-1 and TRBJ1-2; no reliable D call. Deletions cut 3 bases from V and 8 bases from J, with 16 bases between. The CDR3 runs 14 residues. Germline CDR1 and CDR2: MGHDK and SYGVNS. The CDR3 loop is CASSDSGSDRGYTF. The CDR3 nucleotides read TGTGCCAGCAGTGATTCCGGGAGCGATCGGGGCTACACCTTC.

In DNA form, the CDR3 reads TGCGCCAGCAGTTTGAAATGGAGGGAGGGCAGAGGACCCTCCTACAATGAGCAGTTCTTC. Its protein is CASSLKWREGRGPSYNEQFF. This chain uses TRBV23-1 with TRBJ2-1; 7 nucleotides agree with TRBD2. TRBV23-1 is classed as an ORF, of uncertain function. The CDR3 totals 20 residues. V trimming: 5 bases; J trimming: 0 bases; junction bases outside the gene matches: 19.

The chain carries TRBV14 and TRBJ1-2, with 9 nucleotides matching TRBD1. The V gene end was trimmed by 2 bases and the J gene end by 4 bases; junction bases not matched to a gene: 5. CDR1 and CDR2 from the germline V gene are SGHDN and FVKESK. This CDR3 contains 15 residues. This CDR3 reads CASSQSGTGPYGYTF. The CDR3 DNA follows: TGTGCCAGCAGCCAATCCGGGACAGGGCCCTATGGCTACACCTTC.

The chain has TRBV19 and TRBJ2-7; maybe TRBD1 (6 bases). Looked up from germline, CDR1 is LNHDA and CDR2 is SQIVND (reference sequence). The CDR3 covers 14 residues. Trimming cost V 3 bases and J 1 base, with 10 bases left between them. The CDR3: CASSMLGQSYEQYF. The CDR3 DNA reads TGTGCCAGTAGTATGCTAGGACAGTCCTACGAGCAGTACTTC.